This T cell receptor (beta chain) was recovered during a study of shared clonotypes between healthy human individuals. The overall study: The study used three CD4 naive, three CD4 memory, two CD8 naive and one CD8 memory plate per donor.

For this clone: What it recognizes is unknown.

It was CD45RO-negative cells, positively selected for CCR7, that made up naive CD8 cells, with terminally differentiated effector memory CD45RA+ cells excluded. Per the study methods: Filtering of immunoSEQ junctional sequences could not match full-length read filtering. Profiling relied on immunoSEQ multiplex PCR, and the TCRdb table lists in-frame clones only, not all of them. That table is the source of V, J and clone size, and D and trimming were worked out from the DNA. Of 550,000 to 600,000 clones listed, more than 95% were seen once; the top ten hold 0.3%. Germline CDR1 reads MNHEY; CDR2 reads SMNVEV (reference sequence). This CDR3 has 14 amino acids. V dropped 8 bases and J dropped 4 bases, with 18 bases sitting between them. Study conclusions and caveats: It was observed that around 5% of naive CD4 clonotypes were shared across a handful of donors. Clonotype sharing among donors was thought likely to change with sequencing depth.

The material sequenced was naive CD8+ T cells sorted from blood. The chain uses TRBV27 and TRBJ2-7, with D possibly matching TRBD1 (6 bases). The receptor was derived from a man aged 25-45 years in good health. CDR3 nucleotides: TGTGCCAGCGGCCCTGGGGGACAACAATACGAGCAGTACTTC. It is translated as CASGPGGQQYEQYF.